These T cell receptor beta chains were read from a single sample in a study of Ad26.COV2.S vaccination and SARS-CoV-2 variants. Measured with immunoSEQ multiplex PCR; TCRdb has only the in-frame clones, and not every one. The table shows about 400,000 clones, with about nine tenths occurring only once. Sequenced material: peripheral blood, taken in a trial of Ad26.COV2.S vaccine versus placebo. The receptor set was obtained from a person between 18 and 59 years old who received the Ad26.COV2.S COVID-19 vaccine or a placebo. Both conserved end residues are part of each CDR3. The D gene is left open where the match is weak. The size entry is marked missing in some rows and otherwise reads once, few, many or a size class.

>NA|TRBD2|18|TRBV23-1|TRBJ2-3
TGCGCCAGCAGTCAAGAGGCTAGCGGGGTCCCTCTCACAGATACGCAGTATTTT
CASSQEASGVPLTDTQYF
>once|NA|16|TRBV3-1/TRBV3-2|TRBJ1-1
TGTGCCAGCAGCCAAGAGATTACAGGGTTGGGCACTGAAGCTTTCTTT
CASSQEITGLGTEAFF
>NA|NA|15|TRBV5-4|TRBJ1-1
TGTGCCAGCAGCTTGGAGGCTCTGAGGGACACTGAAGCTTTCTTT
CASSLEALRDTEAFF
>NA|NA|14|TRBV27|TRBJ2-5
TGTGCCAGCAGTTTCTCCGGATCCCAAGAGACCCAGTACTTC
CASSFSGSQETQYF
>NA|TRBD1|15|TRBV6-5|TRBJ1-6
TGTGCCAGCACGGCAGGGGGCTGGACCTATTCACCCCTCCACTTT
CASTAGGWTYSPLHF
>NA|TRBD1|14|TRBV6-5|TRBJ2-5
TGTGCCAGCAGTCCAGGGGGTCGCCAAGAGACCCAGTACTTC
CASSPGGRQETQYF
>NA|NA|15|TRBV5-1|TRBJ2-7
TGCGCCAGCAGCTTGGGAGCATCAAGATCCTACGAGCAGTACTTC
CASSLGASRSYEQYF
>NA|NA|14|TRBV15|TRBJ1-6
TGTGCCACCAGCAGAGATAGGGTCTTGTCACCCCTCCACTTT
CATSRDRVLSPLHF
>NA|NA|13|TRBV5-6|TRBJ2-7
TGTGCCAGCAGCTTGTTACAGTCCTACGAGCAGTACTTC
CASSLLQSYEQYF
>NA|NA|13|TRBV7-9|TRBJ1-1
TGTGCCAGCAGCTGGGGGGGCCAGGGTGAAGCTTTCTTT
CASSWGGQGEAFF
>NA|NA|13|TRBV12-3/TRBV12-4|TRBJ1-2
TGTGCCAGCAGTCAACGGGCGGTCCATGGCTACACCTTC
CASSQRAVHGYTF
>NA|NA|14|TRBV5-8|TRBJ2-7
TGTGCCAGCAGCTTGGTTTACAGTTCCTACGAGCAGTACTTC
CASSLVYSSYEQYF
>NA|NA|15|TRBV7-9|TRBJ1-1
TGTGCCAGCAGCATGACCCTGACCGTGGAAACTGAAGCTTTCTTT
CASSMTLTVETEAFF
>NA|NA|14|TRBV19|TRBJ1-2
TGTGCCAGTAGTATTCAGAGAAGGAACTATGGCTACACCTTC
CASSIQRRNYGYTF
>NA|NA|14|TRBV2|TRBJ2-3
TGTGCCAGCAGGAAAGGGGTAGGGAGAGATACGCAGTATTTT
CASRKGVGRDTQYF
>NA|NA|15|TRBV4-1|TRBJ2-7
TGCGCCAGCAGCCCCCGGGACTTCCCGCTCTACGAGCAGTACTTC
CASSPRDFPLYEQYF
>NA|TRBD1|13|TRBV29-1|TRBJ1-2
TGCAGCGTTGCACAGGGGGCTAGCTATGGCTACACCTTC
CSVAQGASYGYTF
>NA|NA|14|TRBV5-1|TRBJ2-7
TGCGCCAGCAGAGAACAGACCTCTTCCTACGAGCAGTACTTC
CASREQTSSYEQYF
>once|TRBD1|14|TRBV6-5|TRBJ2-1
TGTGCCAGCAAGGAGACAGGGGGGTTAGATGAGCAGTTCTTC
CASKETGGLDEQFF
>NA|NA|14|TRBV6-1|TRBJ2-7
TGTGCCAGCAGTGATCCGGGACACTCCTACGAGCAGTACTTC
CASSDPGHSYEQYF
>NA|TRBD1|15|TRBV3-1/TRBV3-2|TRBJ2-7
TGTGCCAGCAGCGAAGGACAGGTAAAGACCTACGAGCAGTACTTC
CASSEGQVKTYEQYF
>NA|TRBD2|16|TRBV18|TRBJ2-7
TGTGCCAGCTCAAAAAGGACTAGCGGGGAGTACAACGAGCAGTACTTC
CASSKRTSGEYNEQYF
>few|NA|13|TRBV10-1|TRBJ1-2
TGCGCCAGCAGTGAGCAAGGAACTTATGGCTACACCTTC
CASSEQGTYGYTF
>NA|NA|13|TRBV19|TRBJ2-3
TGTGCCAGTAGTATAGCAAGCACAGATACGCAGTATTTT
CASSIASTDTQYF
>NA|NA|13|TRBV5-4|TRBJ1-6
TGTGCCAGCAGCTGGGGAGAGGATTCACCCCTCCACTTT
CASSWGEDSPLHF
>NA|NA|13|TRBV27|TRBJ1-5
TGTGCCAGCAGTTCATACAGGAATCAGCCCCAGCATTTT
CASSSYRNQPQHF
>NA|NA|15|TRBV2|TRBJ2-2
TGTGCCAGCAATTTTAAATCCTACGGGACCGGGGAGCTGTTTTTT
CASNFKSYGTGELFF
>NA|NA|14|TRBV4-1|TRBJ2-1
TGCGCCAGCAGCCAAGGAGAACTCACCAATGAGCAGTTCTTC
CASSQGELTNEQFF
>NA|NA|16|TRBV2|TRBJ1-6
TGTGCCAGCACCCCATGGGGGACTTGGGGGGATTTACCCCTCCACTTT
CASTPWGTWGDLPLHF
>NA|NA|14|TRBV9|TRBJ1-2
TGTGCCAGCAGCGTCGGGGAAAAGGGGAAGGGCTACACCTTC
CASSVGEKGKGYTF
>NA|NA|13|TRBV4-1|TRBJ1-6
TGCGCCAGCAGCCCCTCAGGAAATTCACCCCTCCACTTT
CASSPSGNSPLHF
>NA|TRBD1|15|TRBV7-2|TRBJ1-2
TGTGCCAGCAGCTCTAGGGCAGGGGGGGTCTATGGCTACACCTTC
CASSSRAGGVYGYTF
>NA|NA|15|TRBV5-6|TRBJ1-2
TGTGCCAGCAGCCTCAGAGAAATGGGGAACTATGGCTACACCTTC
CASSLREMGNYGYTF
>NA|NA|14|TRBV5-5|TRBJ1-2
TGTGCCAGCAGCTGGTGGGGGACTAACTATGGCTACACCTTC
CASSWWGTNYGYTF
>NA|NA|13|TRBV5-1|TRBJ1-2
TGCGCCAGCAGCTTAAACGGGGACTATGGCTACACCTTC
CASSLNGDYGYTF
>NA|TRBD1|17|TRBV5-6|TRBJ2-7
TGTGCCAGCAGCTTGAGGGATCCCCAGGGGGCTGGCTACGAGCAGTACTTC
CASSLRDPQGAGYEQYF
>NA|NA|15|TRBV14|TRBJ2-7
TGTGCCAGCAGCCAAGATTGGAGTGCTACCTACGAGCAGTACTTC
CASSQDWSATYEQYF
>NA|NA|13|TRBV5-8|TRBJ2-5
TGTGCCAGCAGCTTGATGGGCCGGGAGACCCAGTACTTC
CASSLMGRETQYF
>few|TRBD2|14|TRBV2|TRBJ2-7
TGTGCCAGCACTAGAACTAGCGGCTCCTACGAGCAGTACTTC
CASTRTSGSYEQYF
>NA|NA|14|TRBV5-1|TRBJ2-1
TGCGCCAGCAGCCGTCGGATTGACGGGGATGAGCAGTTCTTC
CASSRRIDGDEQFF
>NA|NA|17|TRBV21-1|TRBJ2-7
TGTGCCAGCAGCAAAAGACTAGCGGGGACTTATTCCTACGAGCAGTACTTC
CASSKRLAGTYSYEQYF
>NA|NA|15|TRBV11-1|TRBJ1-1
TGTGCCAGCAGCGTAAATCGGGGAATGAACACTGAAGCTTTCTTT
CASSVNRGMNTEAFF
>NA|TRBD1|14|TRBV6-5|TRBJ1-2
TGTGCCAGCAGTTCCGACAGGGGGGGGTATGGCTACACCTTC
CASSSDRGGYGYTF
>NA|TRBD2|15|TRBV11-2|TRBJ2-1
TGTGCCAGCAGCCCGACTAGCGGGGGCTACAATGAGCAGTTCTTC
CASSPTSGGYNEQFF
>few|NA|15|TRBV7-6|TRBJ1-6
TGTGCCAGCAGCCCGAAACAGGGCAGTAACTCACCCCTCCACTTT
CASSPKQGSNSPLHF
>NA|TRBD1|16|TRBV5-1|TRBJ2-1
TGCGCCAGCAGCTGGCAGGGGGCGCAGGCCTACAATGAGCAGTTCTTC
CASSWQGAQAYNEQFF
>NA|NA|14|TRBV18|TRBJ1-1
TGTGCCAGCCGACTTGAGGGAATGAACACTGAAGCTTTCTTT
CASRLEGMNTEAFF
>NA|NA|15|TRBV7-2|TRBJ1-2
TGTGCCAGCAGCTTAGCCTCAGGGAGGGAACATGGCTACACCTTC
CASSLASGREHGYTF
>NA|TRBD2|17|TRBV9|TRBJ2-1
TGTGCCAGCAGCGTAGACCTAGCGGGGAGCTCCTACAATGAGCAGTTCTTC
CASSVDLAGSSYNEQFF
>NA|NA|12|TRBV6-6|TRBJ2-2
TGTGCCAGCAGTTACGGCACCGGGGAGCTGTTTTTT
CASSYGTGELFF
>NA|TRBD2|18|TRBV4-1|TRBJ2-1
TGCGCCAGCAGCGCAGGGACTAGCGGGTTTAGCTCCTACAATGAGCAGTTCTTC
CASSAGTSGFSSYNEQFF
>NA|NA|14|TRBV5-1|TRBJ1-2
TGCGCCAGCAGCTTGGAACAGGTCTCCTATGGCTACACCTTC
CASSLEQVSYGYTF
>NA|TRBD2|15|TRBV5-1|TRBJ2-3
TGCGCCAGCACCACTAGCGGGGGGTACACAGATACGCAGTATTTT
CASTTSGGYTDTQYF